This T cell receptor (beta chain) is from a study of T-cell memory formation after mild COVID-19. In the study overall: Across donors, TCR clusters were largely donor specific.

5'RACE with constant-segment primers yielded barcoded, UMI-tagged TCR alpha and TCR beta cDNA libraries. Each CDR3 protein gets one entry after TCRdb re-called the 5' RACE reads with MiXCR. The sample has hundreds of thousands of distinct CDR3 sequences; 15% to 20% are singletons. The sequence was collected from a man in his late teens or twenties who had mild COVID-19 (a few samples of this study predate the infection). Cell type and time point are not known. Sequencing used PBMCs or a T cell subset sorted from them (not recorded which).

The CDR3 coding sequence is TGTGCCTGGAGTGCCTCTGCCGGGACAGAAGAAGAGACCCAGTACTTC. The encoded protein is CAWSASAGTEEETQYF. The chain couples TRBV30 to TRBJ2-5; the match to TRBD1 covers 7 bases. Looked up from germline, CDR1 is GTSNPN and CDR2 is SVGIG (reference sequence). V was clipped by 1 base and J by 3 bases; unmatched bases: 11. The CDR3 covers 16 residues. The variable domain in full, with the rest retrieved from reference TRBV30 and TRBJ2-5, is SQTIHQWPATLVQPVGSPLSLECTVEGTSNPNLYWYRQAAGRGLQLLFYSVGIGQISSEVPQNLSASRPQDRQFILSSKKLLLSDSGFYLCAWSASAGTEEETQYFGPGTRLLVL.